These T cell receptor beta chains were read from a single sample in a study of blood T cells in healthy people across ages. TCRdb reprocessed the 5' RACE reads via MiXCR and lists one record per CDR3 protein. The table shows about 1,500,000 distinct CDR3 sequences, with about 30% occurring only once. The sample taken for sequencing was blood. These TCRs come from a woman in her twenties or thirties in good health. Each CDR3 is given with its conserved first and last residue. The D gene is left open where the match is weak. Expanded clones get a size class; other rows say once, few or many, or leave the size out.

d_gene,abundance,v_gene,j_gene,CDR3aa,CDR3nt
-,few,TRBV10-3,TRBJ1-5,CATGTDRALSNQPQHF,TGTGCCACCGGGACTGACCGAGCCCTTAGCAATCAGCCCCAGCATTTT
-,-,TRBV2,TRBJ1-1,CASTQRAGMNTEAFF,TGTGCCAGCACCCAAAGGGCGGGAATGAACACTGAAGCTTTCTTT
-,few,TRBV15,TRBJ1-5,CATSRDSWTVKAQPQHF,TGTGCCACCAGCAGAGATTCATGGACAGTAAAGGCCCAGCCCCAGCATTTT
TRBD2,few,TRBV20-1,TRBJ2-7,CSARVPGLAFEEQYF,TGCAGTGCTAGAGTTCCGGGACTAGCATTCGAAGAGCAGTACTTC
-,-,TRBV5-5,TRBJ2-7,CASSRKGTYEQYF,TGTGCCAGCAGCAGAAAGGGGACCTACGAGCAGTACTTC
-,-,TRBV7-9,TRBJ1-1,CASSLELSEAFF,TGTGCCAGCAGCTTAGAACTCTCTGAAGCTTTCTTT
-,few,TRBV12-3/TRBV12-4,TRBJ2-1,CASSLSLGGEQFF,TGTGCCAGCAGTTTAAGTTTGGGGGGAGAGCAGTTCTTC
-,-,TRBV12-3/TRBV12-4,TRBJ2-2,CASSLRQGIGELFF,TGTGCCAGCAGTTTACGGCAGGGGATTGGGGAGCTGTTTTTT
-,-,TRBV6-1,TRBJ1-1,CASSGGRNMNTEAFF,TGTGCCAGCAGTGGAGGACGGAACATGAACACTGAAGCTTTCTTT
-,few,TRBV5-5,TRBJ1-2,CASSPRHGGYTF,TGTGCCAGCAGCCCTCGACACGGGGGCTACACCTTC